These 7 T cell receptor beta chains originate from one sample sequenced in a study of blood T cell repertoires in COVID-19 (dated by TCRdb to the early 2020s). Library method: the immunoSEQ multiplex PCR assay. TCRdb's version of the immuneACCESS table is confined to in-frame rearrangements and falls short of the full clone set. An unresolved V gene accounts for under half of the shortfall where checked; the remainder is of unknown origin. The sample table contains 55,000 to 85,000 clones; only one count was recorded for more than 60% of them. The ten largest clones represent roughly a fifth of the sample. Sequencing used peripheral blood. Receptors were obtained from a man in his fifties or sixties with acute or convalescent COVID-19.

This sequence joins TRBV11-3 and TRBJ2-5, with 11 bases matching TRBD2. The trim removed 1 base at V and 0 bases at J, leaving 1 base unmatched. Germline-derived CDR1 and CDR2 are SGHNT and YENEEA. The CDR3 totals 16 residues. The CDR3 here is CASSLGLAGYQETQYF. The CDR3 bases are TGTGCCAGCAGCTTAGGACTAGCGGGGTACCAAGAGACCCAGTACTTC.

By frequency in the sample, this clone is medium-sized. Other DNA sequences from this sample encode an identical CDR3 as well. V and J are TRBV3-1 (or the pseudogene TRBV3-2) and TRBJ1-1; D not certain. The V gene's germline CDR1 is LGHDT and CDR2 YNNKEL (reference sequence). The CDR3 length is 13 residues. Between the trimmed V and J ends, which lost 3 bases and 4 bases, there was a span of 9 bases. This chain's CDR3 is CASSHLSGTEAFF. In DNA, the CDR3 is TGTGCCAGCAGCCATCTCTCGGGCACTGAAGCTTTCTTT.

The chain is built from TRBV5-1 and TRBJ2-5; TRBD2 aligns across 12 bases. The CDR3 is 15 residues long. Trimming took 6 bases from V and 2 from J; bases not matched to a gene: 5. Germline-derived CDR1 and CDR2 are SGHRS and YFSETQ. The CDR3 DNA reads TGCGCCAGCACGACGACTAGCGGGGGACAAGAGACCCAGTACTTC. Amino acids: CASTTTSGGQETQYF.

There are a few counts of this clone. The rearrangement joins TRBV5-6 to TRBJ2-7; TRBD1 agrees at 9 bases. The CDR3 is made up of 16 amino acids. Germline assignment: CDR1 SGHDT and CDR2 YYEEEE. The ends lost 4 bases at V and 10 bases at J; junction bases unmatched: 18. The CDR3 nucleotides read TGTGCCAGCAGCCGTCCCGGGACAGGGTTTGCTAGCGGACAGTACGTC. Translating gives CASSRPGTGFASGQYV.

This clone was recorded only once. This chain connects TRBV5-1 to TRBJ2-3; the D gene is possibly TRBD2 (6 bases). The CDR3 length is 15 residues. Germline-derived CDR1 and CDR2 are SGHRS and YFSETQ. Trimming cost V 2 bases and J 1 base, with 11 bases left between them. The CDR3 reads CASSFSGVGTDTQYF. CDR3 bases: TGCGCCAGCAGCTTTTCGGGAGTCGGCACAGATACGCAGTATTTT.

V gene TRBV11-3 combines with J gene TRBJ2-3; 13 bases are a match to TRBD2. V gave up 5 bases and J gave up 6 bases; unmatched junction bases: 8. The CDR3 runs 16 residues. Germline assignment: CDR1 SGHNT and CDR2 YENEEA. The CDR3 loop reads CASSPGTSGISDTQYF. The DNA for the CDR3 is TGTGCCAGCAGCCCGGGGACTAGCGGGATTAGTGATACGCAGTATTTT.

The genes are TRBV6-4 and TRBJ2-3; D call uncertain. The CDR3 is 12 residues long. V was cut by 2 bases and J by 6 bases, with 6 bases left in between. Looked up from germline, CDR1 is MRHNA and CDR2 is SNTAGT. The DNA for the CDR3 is TGTGCCAGCAGTGACGCGGAGGATACGCAGTATTTT. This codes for CASSDAEDTQYF.